The source of this TCR beta chain is a study of T cell responses to AZD1222 COVID-19 vaccine. Analysis merged second doses at about 4 or about 12 weeks. Notes on this clone: Antigen specificity is unknown.

Germline values: CDR1 SEHNR, CDR2 FQNEAQ (reference sequence). V gave up 0 bases and J gave up 0 bases; unmatched junction bases: 2. The CDR3 runs 16 residues. Here immunoSEQ multiplex PCR was the method, and the copy in TCRdb shows in-frame clones only, minus some. The sample contains about 140,000 clones, 90% to 95% of which appear only once. Findings of the study overall: Every sample of the repertoires postdated the peak T cell response. White British donors predominated, females outnumbered males, and clonal diversity was possibly underestimated. Only a handful of AZD1222 recipients, roughly 6 in all, had baseline seropositivity.

The V gene is TRBV7-9, the J gene TRBJ2-5, with TRBD2 matching 9 bases. Here the sequenced sample was peripheral blood, taken 28 days after the second AZD1222 dose. The receptor comes from an adult who received the AZD1222 COVID-19 vaccine. This chain's CDR3 is CASSLAAGGNQETQYF. The DNA for the CDR3 is TGTGCCAGCAGCTTAGCCGCGGGGGGGAACCAAGAGACCCAGTACTTC. The variable domain in full, completed from reference TRBV7-9 and TRBJ2-5, reads DTGVSQNPRHKITKRGQNVTFRCDPISEHNRLYWYRQTLGQGPEFLTYFQNEAQLEKSRLLSDRFSAERPKGSFSTLEIQRTEQGDSAMYLCASSLAAGGNQETQYFGPGTRLLVL.